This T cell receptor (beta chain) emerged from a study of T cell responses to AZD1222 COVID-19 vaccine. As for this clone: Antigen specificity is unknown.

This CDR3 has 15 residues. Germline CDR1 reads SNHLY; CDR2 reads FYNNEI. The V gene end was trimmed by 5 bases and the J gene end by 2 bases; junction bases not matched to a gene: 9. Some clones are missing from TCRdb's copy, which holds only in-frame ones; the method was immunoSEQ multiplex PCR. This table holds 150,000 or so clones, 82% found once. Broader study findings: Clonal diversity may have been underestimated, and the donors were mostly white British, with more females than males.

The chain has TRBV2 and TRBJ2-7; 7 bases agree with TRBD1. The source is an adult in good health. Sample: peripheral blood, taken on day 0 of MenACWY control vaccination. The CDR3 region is CASSTDRVFPYEQYF. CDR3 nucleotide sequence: TGTGCCAGCAGTACCGACAGGGTCTTTCCCTACGAGCAGTACTTC.